The sequence of this T cell receptor (beta chain) was determined in a study of identical twins. This clonotype was detected a few times. Via MiXCR, TCRdb re-called the 5' RACE reads, giving one row per CDR3 protein. The profile shows 650,000 to 750,000 distinct CDR3 sequences, around 21% of them singletons. The CDR3 sequence is 15 residues long. Deletions cut 7 bases from V and 0 bases from J, with 19 bases between. Per the germline V gene, CDR1 is DFQATT and CDR2 is SNEGSKA (reference sequence). This sample was also put to use in a study of T cells expressing NK-cell markers.

This TCR was recovered from a woman under 30 in good health. The sample was PBMCs. The chain is built from TRBV20-1 and TRBJ2-7, with D perhaps TRBD1 (6 bases). CDR3 sequence reads: CSVRYDLGGSYEQYF. As DNA, the CDR3 is TGCAGTGTCCGATACGACTTAGGGGGCTCCTACGAGCAGTACTTC.